This T cell receptor beta chain was captured in a study of CD8+CD57+ T cells in acquired aplastic anemia (dated by TCRdb to 2016 to 2019). About the investigation overall: DNA extracted from sorted CD4+ and CD8+ cells had a mean of about 3.2 ug, with a range of roughly 0.19 to 27.4 ug. CD8+CD57+ expansion was defined as a frequency above the mean frequency observed in healthy subjects.

The study at large found these results: Between patients and healthy controls, no significant difference in CD8+ Simpson's diversity was found (P=0.060). About 29 CD8+ CDR3 sequences were found to be shared between patients and controls, but these sequences appeared to be highly expressed in patients and within the immunodominant clones of the patients.

The patients picked for sequencing were ones in whom flow cytometry had shown an expansion of CD8+CD57+ cells. Every patient had a diagnosis of severe acquired aplastic anemia based on International Study of Aplastic Anemia and Agranulocytosis and Camitta criteria. No patient had received any therapy when blood was sampled. TCR repertoires of sorted CD4+ and CD8+ blood T cells from severe aplastic anemia patients and healthy subjects were deep-sequenced in the study. Patients were enrolled under clinicaltrials.gov protocols 00001620, 01623167, 00001397, 00071045, 00081523 and 00961064 in the USA. Ficoll-Paque density gradient centrifugation was used to isolate peripheral blood mononuclear cells. CD4+ and CD8+ T cells were sorted by FACS or magnetic beads before DNA extraction. Genomic DNA was used as template for profiling of TCR beta VDJ combinations and CDR3 sequences. An Illumina HiSeq 2000 was the platform used for TCR repertoire sequencing. Under the source paper's analysis protocol: Repertoires were assessed using TRBV/TRBJ rearrangement plots, CDR3 size and DJ length profiles, and Simpson's diversity index. The immunodominant clone was defined as the most abundant DNA sequence in deep sequencing data. CDR3 amino acid sequences were checked for sharing between subjects and were compared against published repertoires and the VDJdb database. Starting from the raw public reads, TCRdb applied fastp trimming at Q25, assembled clones with MiXCR and retained in-frame beta chains. Every entry covers one CDR3 protein and lists the most common genes and DNA from its rows. The V and J calls and clone size come from TCRdb's table, not from the authors' own analysis. The sample profile shows 190,000 or so distinct CDR3 sequences; under 50% of them were found once. The top ten hold around 1.8% of the sample.

To note about this clonotype: Its antigen target is currently unknown. No base qualities exist here, and no much larger clone lies one base off it.

The sequenced sample consisted of sorted CD4+, CD8+, or CD8+CD57+ T cells (not recorded which) from PBMCs. This receptor was taken from a human donor with aplastic anemia.

CDR3 sequence: CSVETIDYGYTF. The sequence in DNA is TGCAGCGTTGAGACAATCGACTATGGCTACACCTTC. The sequence joins TRBV29-1 to TRBJ1-2, with no D gene named confidently. The CDR3 sequence holds 12 residues, the cysteine and phenylalanine included. Just CDR3 DNA is preserved here, 36 bases in frame from base 1. In the germline V gene, CDR1 corresponds to SQVTM and CDR2 to ANQGSEA. V is clipped by 3 bases and J by 3 bases, and the sequence between their germline boundaries is 8 bases long.